This T cell receptor (beta chain) was found in a study of T cell responses to AZD1222 COVID-19 vaccine. Per the germline V gene, CDR1 is LNHNV and CDR2 is YYDKDF (reference sequence). The CDR3 consists of 13 residues. Deletions cut 1 base from V and 6 bases from J, with 9 bases between. Produced via immunoSEQ multiplex PCR; TCRdb's table is partial and in-frame only. Of approximately 180,000 clones listed, over 75% are singletons. Sequences were derived from peripheral blood, sampled on day 0 of AZD1222 vaccination. This receptor was taken from an adult in good health. This chain joins TRBV15 and TRBJ1-2; D not resolved. CDR3 sequence: CATSRGSEDGYTF. In DNA form, the CDR3 reads TGTGCCACCAGCAGAGGGAGTGAGGATGGCTACACCTTC.